This T cell receptor beta chain was profiled in a study of T cell changes during pregnancy in multiple sclerosis. Some clones are missing from TCRdb's copy, which holds only in-frame ones; the method was immunoSEQ multiplex PCR. Altogether 50,000 or so clones are present, 94% being singletons, with the ten largest covering 0.31%. J lost 1 base, V lost 8 bases, and 10 bases had no gene match. The CDR3 is made up of 15 amino acids. The germline V gene encodes CDR1 SGHRS and CDR2 YFSETQ. This sequence originates from a female donor with multiple sclerosis, enrolled in a pregnancy study. The chain couples TRBV5-1 to TRBJ2-3; 7 bases agree with TRBD1. The starting material was CD4+ T cells from peripheral blood mononuclear cells, obtained in the third trimester of pregnancy. The DNA for the CDR3 is TGCGCCAGTTATAAGGGGGCGGTGGGCACAGATACGCAGTATTTT. Its translation: CASYKGAVGTDTQYF.